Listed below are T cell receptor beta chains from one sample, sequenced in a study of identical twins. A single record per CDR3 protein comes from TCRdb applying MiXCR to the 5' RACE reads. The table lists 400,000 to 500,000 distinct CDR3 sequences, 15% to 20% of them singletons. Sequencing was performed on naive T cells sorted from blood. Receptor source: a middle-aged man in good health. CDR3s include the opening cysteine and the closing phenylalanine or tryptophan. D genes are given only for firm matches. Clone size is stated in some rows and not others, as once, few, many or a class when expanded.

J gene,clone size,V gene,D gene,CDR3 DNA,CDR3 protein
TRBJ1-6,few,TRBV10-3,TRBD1,TGTGCCATCAGAACAGGGGGAAGCTCCTATAATTCACCCCTCCACTTT,CAIRTGGSSYNSPLHF
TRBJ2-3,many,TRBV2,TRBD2,TGTGCCAGCAGAGCCCGGACTAGTCGTGTGAATACGCGCTATTTT,CASRARTSRVNTRYF
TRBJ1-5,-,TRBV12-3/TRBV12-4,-,TGTGCCAGCAGTCCAAGGGATGGGGGGGAGAAGCATTTT,CASSPRDGGEKHF
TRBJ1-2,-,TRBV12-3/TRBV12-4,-,TGTGCCAGCAGTCGCCGGGACACGGCGACTGGCTACACCTTC,CASSRRDTATGYTF
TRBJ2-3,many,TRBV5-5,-,TGTGCCAGCAGCTTGGCCTTTTCAGATACGCAGTATTTT,CASSLAFSDTQYF
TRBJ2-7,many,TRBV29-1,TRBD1,TGCAGCGTGTACAGGGGCCTCCACGAGCAGTACTTC,CSVYRGLHEQYF
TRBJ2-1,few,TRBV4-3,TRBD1,TGCGCCAGCAGCCAAGGGTACGGGACAGGGGGGAATGAGCAGTTCTTC,CASSQGYGTGGNEQFF
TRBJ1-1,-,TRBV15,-,TGTGCCACCAGCAGAGATAAAATGAACACTGAAGCTTTCTTT,CATSRDKMNTEAFF
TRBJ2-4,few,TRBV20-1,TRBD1,TGCAGCAAAGAGGGACAGACCAAAAACATTCAGTACTTC,CSKEGQTKNIQYF
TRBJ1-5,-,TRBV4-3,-,TGCGCCAGCAGCCAATTCTGGGGGAGCAATCAGCCCCAGCATTTT,CASSQFWGSNQPQHF
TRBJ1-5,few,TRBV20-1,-,TGCAGTGCTAGAGAGCTAAACAGTGGCAATCAGCCCCAGCATTTT,CSARELNSGNQPQHF
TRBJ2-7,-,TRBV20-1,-,TGCAGTGCTAGAGGGGGGAGTACCTACGAGCAGTACTTC,CSARGGSTYEQYF
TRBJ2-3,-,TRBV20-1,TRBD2,TGCAGTGCTCCTCAGCGGGAGATGGGTAGCACAGATACGCAGTATTTT,CSAPQREMGSTDTQYF
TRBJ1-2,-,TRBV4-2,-,TGTGCCAGCAGCCAAGTTTTTCAAGCTAACTATGGCTACACCTTC,CASSQVFQANYGYTF
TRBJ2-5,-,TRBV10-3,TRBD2,TGTGCCATCAGTCGGGGGGGGCAAGAGACCCAGTACTTC,CAISRGGQETQYF
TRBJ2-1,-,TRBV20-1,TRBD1,TGCAGTGCGACACAGGGGGCGGGAAGTTATGAGCAGTTCTTC,CSATQGAGSYEQFF
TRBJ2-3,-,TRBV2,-,TGTGCCAGCAGCGCCGGGCTTGCCCCGCAGTATTTT,CASSAGLAPQYF
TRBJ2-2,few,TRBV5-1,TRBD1,TGCGCCAGCAGCTTGGCCACGGGCAGGGGGCATGGCGGGGAGCTGTTTTTT,CASSLATGRGHGGELFF
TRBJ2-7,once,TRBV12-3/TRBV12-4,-,TGTGCCAGCAGCCCCAGGACGGACTACTCCTACGAGCAGTACTTC,CASSPRTDYSYEQYF
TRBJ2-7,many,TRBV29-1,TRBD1,TGCAGCGTGGAACTCAGGGGGCTGCACTACGAGCAGTACTTC,CSVELRGLHYEQYF
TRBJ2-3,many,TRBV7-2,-,TGTGCCAGCAGCCAACTCCGGGGTAGCACAGATACGCAGTATTTT,CASSQLRGSTDTQYF
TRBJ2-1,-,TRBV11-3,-,TGTGCCAGCAGCGCCAGGCATGAGCAGTTCTTC,CASSARHEQFF
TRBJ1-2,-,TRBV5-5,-,TGTGCCAGCAGCAAGGAAGCACCGGGGGGGGTGGGCTATGGCTACACCTTC,CASSKEAPGGVGYGYTF
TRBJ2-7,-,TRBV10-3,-,TGTGCCATCAGTGCTTCGTTGGGGTCTGGCGTGGTCGACGGGCAGTACTTC,CAISASLGSGVVDGQYF
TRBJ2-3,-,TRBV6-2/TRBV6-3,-,TGTGCCAGCAGTCGACCCACCCATCCAGGAGATACGCAGTATTTT,CASSRPTHPGDTQYF
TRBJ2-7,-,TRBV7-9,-,TGTGCCAGCAGCCCCGACTGGGGCGAGCAGTACTTC,CASSPDWGEQYF
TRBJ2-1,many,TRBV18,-,TGTGCCAGCTCCCCGCCGGTGAGGGTGGGGTCGAATGAGCAGTTCTTC,CASSPPVRVGSNEQFF
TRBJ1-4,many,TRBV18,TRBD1,TGTGCCAGCTCATCTCCCGGGACAGGGGGCTTCGAAAAACTGTTTTTT,CASSSPGTGGFEKLFF
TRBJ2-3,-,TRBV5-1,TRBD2,TGCGCCAGCAGCTCATGGACTAGCGGGTTGGGTGATACGCAGTATTTT,CASSSWTSGLGDTQYF
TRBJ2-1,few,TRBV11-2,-,TGTGCCAGCAGCTTAGAAAAGGGTCTAATCCGGTTCTTC,CASSLEKGLIRFF
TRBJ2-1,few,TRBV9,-,TGTGCCAGCAGCGTAGTAGGGGTTGAGCAGTTCTTC,CASSVVGVEQFF
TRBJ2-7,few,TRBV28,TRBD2,TGTGCCAGCAGTTCACCCGGGACTAGGGGCTCCGAGCAGTACTTC,CASSSPGTRGSEQYF
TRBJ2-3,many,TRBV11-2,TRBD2,TGTGCCAGCAGCTTAGCTGGACTAGCGGGAGGGGATACGCAGTATTTT,CASSLAGLAGGDTQYF
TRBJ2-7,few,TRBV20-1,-,TGCAGTGCTAGCTCCCAGGGCGAGCAGTACTTC,CSASSQGEQYF
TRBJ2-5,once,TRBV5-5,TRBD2,TGTGCCAGCATGGGGGGGGACCGGGTGACCCAGTACTTC,CASMGGDRVTQYF
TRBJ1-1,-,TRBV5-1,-,TGCGCCAGCAGATATATGGGTGGGAACACTGAAGCTTTCTTT,CASRYMGGNTEAFF
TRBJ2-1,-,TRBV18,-,TGTGCCAGCTCACCTACCAGACAGGTTCAGAGCTCCTACAATGAGCAGTTCTTC,CASSPTRQVQSSYNEQFF
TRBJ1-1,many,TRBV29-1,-,TGCAGCGTTATAGGGAACACTGAAGCTTTCTTT,CSVIGNTEAFF
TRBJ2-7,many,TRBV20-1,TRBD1,TGCAGTGCTAGAAGGACAGGGGGAGGATACGAGCAGTACTTC,CSARRTGGGYEQYF
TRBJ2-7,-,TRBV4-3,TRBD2,TGCGCCAGCAGCCAAGCCCACATTCTAGCGGGAGGCTCCTACGAGCAGTACTTC,CASSQAHILAGGSYEQYF
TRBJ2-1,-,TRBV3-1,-,TGTGCCAGCAGCCTCATGGGGTGGGGCTACAATGAGCAGTTCTTC,CASSLMGWGYNEQFF
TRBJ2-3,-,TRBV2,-,TGTGCCAGCAGTCACCATCCGGGCAGGGACGCAGATACGCAGTATTTT,CASSHHPGRDADTQYF
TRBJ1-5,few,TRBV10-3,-,TGTGCCATCAGTGAGGGAGGACAGATCAATCAGCCCCAGCATTTT,CAISEGGQINQPQHF
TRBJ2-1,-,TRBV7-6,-,TGTGCCAGCAGCCGGAGAGCCTACAATGAGCAGTTCTTC,CASSRRAYNEQFF
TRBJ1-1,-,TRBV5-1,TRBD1,TGCGCCAGCAGCTTGGGGGGACAGCCACCCACTGAAGCTTTCTTT,CASSLGGQPPTEAFF
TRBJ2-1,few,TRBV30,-,TGTGCCTGGAGTTCCCGGGGCAGGGGATCCTACAATGAGCAGTTCTTC,CAWSSRGRGSYNEQFF
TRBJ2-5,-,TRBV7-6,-,TGTGCCAGCAGCCAGCAGGAAGAGACCCAGTACTTC,CASSQQEETQYF
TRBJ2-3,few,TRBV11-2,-,TGTGCCAGCAGCTTAGATCAGAGGGGCATGGATACGCAGTATTTT,CASSLDQRGMDTQYF
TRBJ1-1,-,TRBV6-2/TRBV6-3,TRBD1,TGTGCCAGCAGTTACGGGGGCCAGGGGGGCACTGAAGCTTTCTTT,CASSYGGQGGTEAFF
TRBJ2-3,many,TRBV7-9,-,TGTGCCAGCAGCTTAATACAGGGCCATCCTGCAGATACGCAGTATTTT,CASSLIQGHPADTQYF
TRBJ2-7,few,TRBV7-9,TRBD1,TGTGCCAGCAGCTCCCCGGGACAGGGACATTCCTACGAGCAGTACTTC,CASSSPGQGHSYEQYF
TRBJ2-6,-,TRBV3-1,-,TGTGCCAGCAGCCAAGATATAGGGACTGGGGCCAACGTCCTGACTTTC,CASSQDIGTGANVLTF